This TCR beta chain was obtained from a study of blood T cell repertoires in COVID-19. Study overall: Collection of acute and convalescent COVID-19 samples took place in the United States, Italy and Spain. PBMCs, B-cell-depleted T cells, or T cells were the source of the cDNA or gDNA that made up the material.

Authors' methods: Amplification from reference gene primers served as the basis for estimated nucleated cell counts. TCRdb's table, derived via immunoSEQ multiplex PCR, lists solely in-frame clones and lacks some. The V and J calls and clone size come from that table; D and trimming were worked out from the DNA. The data contain roughly 10,000 clones, nearly 90% of them singletons. Per the germline V gene, CDR1 is LNHDA and CDR2 is SQIVND (reference sequence). Trimming removed 5 bases at V and 5 bases at J, with 13 bases between. CDR3 size: 14 residues. The receptor was isolated from a human donor in a cohort sampled during active COVID-19. The rearrangement joins TRBV19 to TRBJ2-1, with a weak D call TRBD2 (6 bases). Sequenced sample: peripheral blood. CDR3 sequence (DNA): TGTGCCAGTAGTCCGGGACTCATTGACAATGAGCAGTTCTTC. It encodes CASSPGLIDNEQFF.